This T cell receptor beta chain was sequenced during a study of blood T cell repertoires in COVID-19. In the study overall: The study drew acute and convalescent COVID-19 samples from the United States, Italy and Spain. PBMCs, B-cell-depleted T cells, or T cells were the source of the cDNA or gDNA that made up the material.

In the original analysis: Reference gene primer amplification gave nucleated cell count estimates. The repertoire was sequenced with immunoSEQ multiplex PCR; TCRdb's copy has only in-frame clones and lacks some. V and J calls and clone size are those listed in that table; D and trimming were worked out from the DNA. The sample yields around 150,000 clones, 84% seen once. The CDR3 has 14 residues. Trimming took 7 bases from V and 0 from J, leaving 9 bases between them. CDR1 and CDR2 from the germline V gene are LNHNV and YYDKDF (reference sequence). The gene calls are TRBV15 and TRBJ2-2; D might be TRBD2 (6 bases). The TCR sequence derives from a man in his 70s with acute or convalescent COVID-19. Sequencing was done on a sample of peripheral blood. The CDR3 DNA is TGTGCCACCACGTGGGGGGCGAACACCGGGGAGCTGTTTTTT. Its translation is CATTWGANTGELFF. Based on the CDR3 plus reference TRBV15 and TRBJ2-2, the full variable domain is DAMVIQNPRYQVTQFGKPVTLSCSQTLNHNVMYWYQQKSSQAPKLLFHYYDKDFNNEADTPDNFQSRRPNTSFCFLDIRSPGLGDTAMYLCATTWGANTGELFFGEGSRLTVL.